The 22 T cell receptor beta chains below come from one sample, sequenced in a study of vaccination and CD4 T cells after COVID-19. The study sequenced cultured CD4+ T cell DNA using the Oncomine TCR Beta short-read assay. Via MiXCR, TCRdb re-called the PCR reads, giving one row per CDR3 protein. The sample holds over 8,500 distinct CDR3 sequences; approximately 30% are singletons and the top ten take roughly an eighth. Treatment: roughly 10-day PBMC culture with coronavirus spike peptide pools or control peptides (ViraFEST assay). Antigens for these TCRs are unknown. The sequenced sample was CD4+ T cells from blood, cultured in vitro, obtained after SARS-CoV-2 vaccination. These receptors originate from a human donor who had recovered from COVID-19.

V and J are TRBV6-2 or TRBV6-3 and TRBJ2-3, with D perhaps given as TRBD1 or TRBD2 (5 bases each). V was trimmed by 5 bases and J by 6 bases, leaving 15 bases between them. The CDR3 has 14 amino acids. The germline gives CDR1 MNHEY, CDR2 SVGEGT. DNA of the CDR3: TGTGCCAGCAGTCTAAGCCAGGGAGTGGATACGCAGTATTTT. Translated, it gives CASSLSQGVDTQYF.

This clonotype has more than one count but fewer than ten. The chain joins TRBV24-1 to TRBJ2-5; D is unclear. The V gene lost 5 bases and the J gene lost 4 bases, with 10 bases spanning the gap. CDR1 is KGHDR and CDR2 is SFDVKD in the germline V gene. The CDR3 length is 13 residues. This CDR3 reads CATSGGGGETQYF. As DNA, the CDR3 is TGTGCCACCAGTGGGGGTGGCGGAGAGACCCAGTACTTC.

V usage is TRBV28 and J usage is TRBJ2-3; no firm D call. CDR1 MDHEN and CDR2 SYDVKM come from the germline V gene. The CDR3 is 11 residues long. Trimming took off 2 bases at V and 8 bases at J, with 5 bases between the two ends. The CDR3: CASSLTGTQYF. As DNA, the CDR3 is TGTGCCAGCAGTTTAACGGGTACGCAGTATTTT.

CDR3 in amino acids: CSARDRQGGTYEQYF. The CDR3 DNA reads TGCAGTGCTAGAGATCGGCAGGGCGGGACCTACGAGCAGTACTTC. The chain is built from TRBV20-1 and TRBJ2-7; perhaps TRBD2 as D (6 bases). The germline V gene encodes CDR1 DFQATT and CDR2 SNEGSKA (reference sequence). CDR3 size: 15 residues. Trimming took off 0 bases at V and 2 bases at J, with 14 bases between the two ends.

This clonotype ranks as medium-sized. The V call is TRBV7-2, the J call TRBJ2-5; D gene ambiguous. The V end lost 3 bases, the J end lost 4 bases, and 12 bases lay between the germline ends. The CDR3 length is 14 residues. Germline-derived CDR1 and CDR2 are SGHTA and FQGNSA. CDR3 protein: CASSFPGRLETQYF. The CDR3 bases are TGTGCCAGCAGCTTTCCTGGGCGCTTAGAGACCCAGTACTTC.

V and J are TRBV18 and TRBJ1-1, with TRBD1 identical over 7 bases. Germline V gene lookup returns CDR1 KGHSH and CDR2 LQKENI. The CDR3 has 16 amino acids. J lost 1 base, V lost 0 bases, and 5 bases had no gene match. The CDR3, as DNA: TGTGCCAGCTCACCACCAGGGACAGCCCAGAACACTGAAGCTTTCTTT. Residues: CASSPPGTAQNTEAFF.

This chain uses TRBV28 with TRBJ2-2; maybe TRBD2 (6 bases). V was pared by 6 bases and J by 4 bases, with 21 bases between. Germline CDR1 is MDHEN and CDR2 is SYDVKM. CDR3 length: 17 residues. The CDR3 is CASRLIRREVGTGELFF. CDR3 coding DNA: TGTGCCAGCAGACTAATTCGGAGGGAGGTCGGCACCGGGGAGCTGTTTTTT.

The V and J genes are TRBV19 and TRBJ2-1; TRBD2 aligns across 7 bases. The germline V gene encodes CDR1 LNHDA and CDR2 SQIVND (reference sequence). Trimming took 10 bases from V and 2 from J; bases not matched to a gene: 14. The CDR3 spans 16 residues. As DNA, the CDR3 is TGTGCCACGAAGTCCCTAGCGGTACAAGCCTACAATGAGCAGTTCTTC. Protein sequence: CATKSLAVQAYNEQFF.

This chain joins TRBV10-2 and TRBJ2-2; D ambiguous. The ends were cut back, 4 bases at V and 3 bases at J, with 6 bases in the middle. This CDR3 has 13 amino acids. The V gene's germline CDR1 is WSHSY and CDR2 SAAADI. The CDR3 loop is CASSGTYTGELFF. DNA of the CDR3: TGCGCCAGCAGTGGCACCTACACCGGGGAGCTGTTTTTT.

V and J are TRBV27 and TRBJ2-1; D unclear. CDR1 MNHEY and CDR2 SMNVEV come from the germline V gene (reference sequence). CDR3 length equals 19 residues. V was pared by 6 bases and J by 6 bases, with 30 bases between. The CDR3 sequence: CASSLIGHLRAIAGNEQFF. As DNA, the CDR3 is TGTGCCAGCAGCCTTATCGGCCACCTCCGGGCCATAGCAGGCAATGAGCAGTTCTTC.

The rearrangement uses TRBV7-8 and TRBJ2-3; D might be TRBD1 or TRBD2, each matching 6 bases. Trimming took off 5 bases at V and 0 bases at J, with 12 bases between the two ends. Germline V lookup: CDR1 SGHVS, CDR2 FQNEAQ. The CDR3 sequence is 15 residues long. In DNA form, the CDR3 reads TGTGCCAGCAGCCCGGGGGCGGCGAGCACAGATACGCAGTATTTT. Translation: CASSPGAASTDTQYF. Filled out from reference TRBV7-8 and TRBJ2-3, the complete variable domain reads GAGVSQSPRYKVAKRGQDVALRCDPISGHVSLFWYQQALGQGPEFLTYFQNEAQLDKSGLPSDRFFAERPEGSVSTLKIQRTQQEDSAVYLCASSPGAASTDTQYFGPGTRLTVL.

This clonotype was picked up a small number of times. This chain uses TRBV5-4 with TRBJ2-7; TRBD1 matches at 7 bases. CDR1 SGHNT and CDR2 YYREEE come from the germline V gene (reference sequence). The ends lost 4 bases at V and 7 bases at J; junction bases unmatched: 14. The CDR3 spans 15 residues. The DNA for the CDR3 is TGTGCCAGCAGCACAATACAGGGGCGGCCGGGTGAGCAGTACTTC. It translates to CASSTIQGRPGEQYF.

The chain employs TRBV24-1 and TRBJ2-4, with 8 bases matching TRBD2. In germline, CDR1 is KGHDR, CDR2 SFDVKD. Trimming removed 3 bases from V and 7 bases from J; junction bases left unmatched: 7. CDR3 length: 15 residues. The CDR3 sequence: CATSDTRTGGNIQYF. The CDR3 coding sequence is TGTGCCACCAGTGATACTCGGACGGGAGGGAACATTCAGTACTTC.

This clonotype has more than one count but fewer than ten. J is TRBJ2-5 and V is TRBV20-1; 8 bases agree with TRBD2. Trimming took 6 bases from V and 4 from J; bases not matched to a gene: 13. This CDR3 has 15 amino acids. Looked up from germline, CDR1 is DFQATT and CDR2 is SNEGSKA (reference sequence). Here the CDR3 DNA reads TGCAGTGCCCGCCCTGGCGGGAGGTTGGGAGAGACCCAGTACTTC. Encoded protein: CSARPGGRLGETQYF.

This clonotype was recorded a few times. The gene calls are TRBV27 and TRBJ1-2; D perhaps matches TRBD1 (5 bases). V was trimmed by 0 bases and J by 7 bases, leaving 21 bases between them. The germline gives CDR1 MNHEY, CDR2 SMNVEV (reference sequence). The CDR3 covers 17 residues. Here the CDR3 DNA reads TGTGCCAGCAGTTTATCTCGGGACCGAGGACCCCATCTTGGCTACACCTTC. Protein sequence: CASSLSRDRGPHLGYTF.

The chain employs TRBV12-3 or TRBV12-4 and TRBJ2-7, with D maybe TRBD1 (6 bases). V lost 6 bases to trimming and J lost 3 bases, with 9 bases between them. The CDR3 extends over 12 amino acids. Written as DNA, the CDR3 is TGTGCCAGCAGGAACAGGGACTACGAGCAGTACTTC. Translated, it gives CASRNRDYEQYF.

This chain connects TRBV6-2 or TRBV6-3 to TRBJ2-7; no reliable D call. The V end lost 3 bases, the J end lost 0 bases, and 6 bases lay between the germline ends. CDR1 is MNHEY, CDR2 SVGEGT, per germline. CDR3 length equals 13 residues. The CDR3 DNA follows: TGTGCCAGCAGTTATTCAAACTCCTACGAGCAGTACTTC. It yields the protein CASSYSNSYEQYF.

This clonotype showed up just a few times. The chain couples TRBV27 to TRBJ2-2, with 14 bases aligning to TRBD2. CDR3 length: 16 amino acids. The junction had 2 bases not matched to a gene; V was cut back by 4 bases and J by 4 bases. The germline V gene encodes CDR1 MNHEY and CDR2 SMNVEV (reference sequence). CDR3 sequence (DNA): TGTGCCAGCAGTTCCGGACTAGCGGGGGGCACCGGGGAGCTGTTTTTT. This translates into CASSSGLAGGTGELFF.

This clonotype was counted only a few times. The chain employs TRBV28 and TRBJ2-2; D may be TRBD1 (5 bases). The CDR3 spans 14 residues. V was cut by 7 bases and J by 4 bases, with 13 bases left in between. Germline V lookup: CDR1 MDHEN, CDR2 SYDVKM. The CDR3 nucleotides read TGTGCCAGCACCAGGGAAAAACGCACCGGGGAGCTGTTTTTT. Encoded protein: CASTREKRTGELFF.

The chain employs TRBV7-8 and TRBJ1-5; no clear D gene. This CDR3 contains 14 residues. V lost 8 bases and J 4 bases, leaving 15 bases between the germline ends. CDR1 SGHVS and CDR2 FQNEAQ come from the germline V gene. The CDR3 region is CASSGRRNNQPQHF. The CDR3 DNA sequence: TGTGCCAGCTCAGGCAGGAGAAATAATCAGCCCCAGCATTTT.

On this clonotype itself: A read error may explain this, as a much larger clone is one base away. The chain recombines TRBV7-8 with TRBJ1-2; TRBD1 is a possible D gene (5 bases). The CDR3 is 11 residues long. From germline, CDR1 is SGHVS and CDR2 FQNEAQ. The DNA for the CDR3 is TGTGCCAGCAGCTTTGGGGCTGGCCACACCTTC. Its protein product is CASSFGAGHTF.

The chain recombines TRBV12-3 or TRBV12-4 with TRBJ2-7, with 8 bases matching TRBD2. This CDR3 spans 14 amino acids. The trim removed 7 bases at V and 7 bases at J, leaving 12 bases unmatched. In DNA form, the CDR3 reads TGTGCCAGCACCCTGACTAGCGCCTTTCAAGAGCAGTACTTC. Translated, it gives CASTLTSAFQEQYF.